What follows is one T cell receptor (beta chain) and its context. The germline V gene has CDR1 SEHNR and CDR2 FQNEAQ (reference sequence). The CDR3 runs to 15 residues. Deletions cut 0 bases from V and 1 base from J, with 6 bases between. The entry originates in a study of tumor-infiltrating lymphocytes in oesophageal squamous cell carcinoma. TCRdb recomputed calls from the PCR reads with MiXCR, one row per CDR3 protein. The sample lists roughly 11,000 distinct CDR3 sequences, approximately 60% occurring once. The sequenced sample was esophageal tumor tissue. V is TRBV7-9 and J is TRBJ2-2, with D possibly being TRBD2 (5 bases). This sequence originates from a male donor with esophageal squamous cell carcinoma. CDR3 sequence (DNA): TGTGCCAGCAGCTTAGCGGGAGTGAACACCGGGGAGCTGTTTTTT. Its translation is CASSLAGVNTGELFF.